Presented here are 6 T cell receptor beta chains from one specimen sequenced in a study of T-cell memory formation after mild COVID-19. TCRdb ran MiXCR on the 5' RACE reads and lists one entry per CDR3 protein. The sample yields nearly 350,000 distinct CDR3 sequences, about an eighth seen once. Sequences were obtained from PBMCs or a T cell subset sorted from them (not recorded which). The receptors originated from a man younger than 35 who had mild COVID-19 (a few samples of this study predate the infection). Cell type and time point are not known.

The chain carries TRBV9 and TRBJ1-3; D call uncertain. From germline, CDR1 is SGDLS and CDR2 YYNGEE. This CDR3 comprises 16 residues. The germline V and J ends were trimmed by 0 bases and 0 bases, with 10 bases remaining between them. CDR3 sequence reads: CASSVDEGYSGNTIYF. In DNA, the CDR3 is TGTGCCAGCAGCGTAGACGAGGGATACTCTGGAAACACCATATATTTT.

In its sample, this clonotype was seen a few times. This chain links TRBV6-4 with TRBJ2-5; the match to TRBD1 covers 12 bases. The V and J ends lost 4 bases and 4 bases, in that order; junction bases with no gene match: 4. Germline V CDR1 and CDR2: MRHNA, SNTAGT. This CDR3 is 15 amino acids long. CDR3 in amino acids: CASSAGTGGAETQYF. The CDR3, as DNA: TGTGCCAGCAGTGCCGGGACAGGGGGCGCAGAGACCCAGTACTTC.

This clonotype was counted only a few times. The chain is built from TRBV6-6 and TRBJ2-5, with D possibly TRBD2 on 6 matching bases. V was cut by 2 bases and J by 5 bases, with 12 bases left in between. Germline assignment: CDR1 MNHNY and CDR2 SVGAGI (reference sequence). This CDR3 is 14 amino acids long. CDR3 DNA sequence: TGTGCCAGCAGTTACCGACTAGTCTGGGAGACCCAGTACTTC. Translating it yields CASSYRLVWETQYF.

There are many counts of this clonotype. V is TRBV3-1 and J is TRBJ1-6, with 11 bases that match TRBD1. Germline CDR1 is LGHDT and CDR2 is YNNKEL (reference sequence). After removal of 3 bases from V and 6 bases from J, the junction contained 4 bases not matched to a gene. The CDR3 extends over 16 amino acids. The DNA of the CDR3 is TGTGCCAGCAGCCAGCTTGGGACAGGGGGTAATTCACCCCTCCACTTT. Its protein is CASSQLGTGGNSPLHF.

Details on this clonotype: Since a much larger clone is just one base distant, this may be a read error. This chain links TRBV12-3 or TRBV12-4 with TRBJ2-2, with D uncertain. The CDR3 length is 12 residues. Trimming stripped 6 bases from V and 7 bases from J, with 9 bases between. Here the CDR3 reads CASRKWFGELFF. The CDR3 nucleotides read TGTGCCAGCAGGAAGTGGTTCGGGGAGCTGTTTTTT.

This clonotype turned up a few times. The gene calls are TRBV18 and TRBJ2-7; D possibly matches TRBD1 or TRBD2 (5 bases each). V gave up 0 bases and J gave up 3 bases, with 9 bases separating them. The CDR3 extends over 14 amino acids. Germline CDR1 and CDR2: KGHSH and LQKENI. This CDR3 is CASSPPGEDYEQYF. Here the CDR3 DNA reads TGTGCCAGCTCACCACCGGGGGAAGACTACGAGCAGTACTTC. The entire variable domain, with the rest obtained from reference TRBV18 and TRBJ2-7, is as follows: NAGVMQNPRHLVRRRGQEARLRCSPMKGHSHVYWYRQLPEEGLKFMVYLQKENIIDESGMPKERFSAEFPKEGPSILRIQQVVRGDSAAYFCASSPPGEDYEQYFGPGTRLTVT.